This T cell receptor (beta chain) was obtained from a study of blood T cell repertoires in COVID-19. The wider study: Acute and convalescent COVID-19 samples came from the United States, Italy and Spain.

Original methodology: Amplified reference gene primers provided the basis for estimating nucleated cell counts. Profiled with immunoSEQ multiplex PCR; TCRdb holds only in-frame clones, not every one. The V and J calls and clone size come from that table; D and trimming were worked out from the DNA. Among 310,000 or so clones listed, 88% were seen once. This CDR3 contains 14 residues. CDR1 is SQVTM, CDR2 ANQGSEA, per germline. V shed 7 bases, J shed 4 bases, and the junction held 11 bases outside the gene matches. Patients at the Seattle site were enrolled during active infection and followed longitudinally.

Specimen: peripheral blood. The V gene is TRBV29-1, the J gene TRBJ1-2, with 8 bases aligning to TRBD1. This TCR came from a woman aged 25 to 39 with COVID-19, enrolled during active disease. The CDR3 nucleotides read TGCAGCGCCGCGCGCAGGGGGCTTATCTATGGCTACACCTTC. Protein product: CSAARRGLIYGYTF.